A single T cell receptor (beta chain) is shown here with its context. The sample belongs to a study of monozygotic twins with inflammatory bowel disease. The CDR3 loop spans 16 amino acids. Germline V gene sequence: CDR1 SGHRS, CDR2 YFSETQ. Two nested PCRs, of around 15 and 10 cycles, processed TCRalpha and TCRbeta cDNA. Following a re-call of the 5' RACE reads, TCRdb has one entry per CDR3 protein and lacks DNA. The sample data list about 330,000 distinct CDR3 sequences. This receptor was identified in a human donor with ulcerative colitis or Crohn's disease, or a healthy co-twin of an affected twin (not recorded which). This chain uses TRBV5-1 with TRBJ2-1; there is no DNA to check the TCRdb D call of TRBD1. Input material: blood. CDR3 residues: CASSLLGTVTYNEQFF.